This entry features one T cell receptor beta chain sequence. What it binds is not known. These data are taken from a study of cytomegalovirus exposure and HLA in healthy donors. Unmatched junction bases numbered 6, after V lost 5 bases and J lost 5 bases. The CDR3 sequence is 14 residues long. Germline CDR1 reads MNHEY; CDR2 reads SMNVEV (reference sequence). Regarding donors, all were healthy bone marrow donors. The study's findings and limits: In a later analysis, V- and J-gene trimming of beta chains associated with a DCLRE1C missense variant, replicated independently. In vitro confirmation showed a few CMV-associated chains to be CMV antigen specific.

PCR employed 60 Vbeta and 13 Jbeta primers. Per the original methods: Roughly 9.9 million shared chains were among the approximately 87 million unique TCR beta chains that a later analysis counted. Assay: immunoSEQ multiplex PCR; the TCRdb copy retains only in-frame clones and omits some. V and J calls and clone size are given by that table; D and trimming were obtained from the DNA. The sample has 170,000 or so clones; around 80% are singletons. The TCR was taken from a woman between 45 and 65 years old in good health and CMV-seropositive. Sequencing used PBMCs. The rearrangement links TRBV27 to TRBJ1-5; 7 bases match TRBD1. The CDR3 nucleotides are TGTGCCAGCAGTCCAGGACAGGCCCATCAGCCCCAGCATTTT. Translating it yields CASSPGQAHQPQHF.